This T cell receptor (beta chain) was sequenced in a study of CD8 T cells in Susac syndrome. The CDR3 has 16 residues. J gave up 4 bases and V 4 bases, and 5 bases lay outside the gene matches. The germline V gene has CDR1 LGHDT and CDR2 YNNKEL (reference sequence). A quantity of about 0.5 to 1 ug RNA underwent reverse transcription using random hexamers. The authors amplified TCR beta CDR3 across 54 Vbeta and 13 Jbeta using immunoSEQ multiplex PCR. TCRdb recomputed calls from the immunoSEQ multiplex PCR reads with MiXCR, one row per CDR3 protein. The sample includes approximately 110,000 distinct CDR3 sequences, 80% to 95% of them seen just once.

Sequenced input: CD8+ T cells from PBMCs. The J gene is TRBJ2-1, the V gene TRBV3-1; 12 nucleotides agree with TRBD2. This sequence originates from a human donor with multiple sclerosis. CDR3 loop: CASSRTSGVRYNEQFF. CDR3 sequence (DNA): TGTGCCAGCAGCCGGACTAGCGGGGTTCGGTACAATGAGCAGTTCTTC.